This T cell receptor (beta chain) was documented in a study of CD8 T cells in Susac syndrome (dated by TCRdb to between 2019 and 2020). About the full investigation: Whether CD8+ T cell activation and differentiation in Susac syndrome was antigen driven was tested using repertoire sequencing. On the study overall, not on this receptor specifically: The number of individuals in the TCR sequencing and HLA analysis was acknowledged as relatively small.

Including cysteine and phenylalanine, the CDR3 has 14 amino acids. The kept DNA is CDR3 alone, 42 bases in frame from the first base. At the junction V is shortened by 3 bases and J by 2 bases, with 8 bases in between. Via the germline V gene (reference sequence), CDR1 is LNHDA and CDR2 SQIVND. High-throughput TCR beta sequencing profiled peripheral blood CD8+ and CD4+ T cells from healthy donors, Susac syndrome patients and multiple sclerosis patients. Multiple sclerosis controls were treatment-naive patients with stable or active relapsing-remitting disease fulfilling revised McDonald criteria. Bulk CD8+ and CD4+ T cells were purified by magnetic negative isolation, whereas CD8+ TEMRA cells were enriched by FACS. Blood was collected in EDTA tubes and processed within 24 hours, with PBMCs isolated through density gradient centrifugation. PBMCs intended for TCR sequencing were frozen in liquid nitrogen and were later thawed in a 37 degrees C water bath. The sorted or isolated CD4+, CD8+ and CD8+ TEMRA cells had a purity of 90% or higher.

RNA was extracted with the RNeasy kit and roughly 0.5 to 1 ug was reverse transcribed using random hexamers. The immunoSEQ multiplex PCR assay, which covers 54 Vbeta and 13 Jbeta segments, was used to amplify TCR beta CDR3 regions. To correct PCR amplification bias, a synthetic template baseline was used for both primer optimization and computational correction. The paper's data handling went like this. Reads were annotated to V, D and J genes according to IMGT and were analyzed with immunoSEQ Analyzer, with only productive sequences retained. To calculate clonality, Shannon entropy was normalized by log2 of the number of productive unique sequences and then subtracted from one. For each patient and control, public and private clones were evaluated among the 100 most prevalent clones. Clones were defined as Susac-specific when absent from the healthy and MS cohorts, from some 1,100 published viral clones and from other ImmuneACCESS disease sequences. Clones were called with MiXCR by TCRdb after fastp trimmed the public reads at Q25, and only in-frame beta chains were retained. Duplicate CDR3 protein sequences are folded into a single record with the most common DNA and genes. Here the V and J calls rest on TCRdb's processing, not on the authors' analysis. The sample table holds about 300,000 distinct CDR3 sequences, of which about 92% were seen once. Roughly 0.07% of the sample belongs to the ten largest clones.

Concerning this clonotype: This clone's antigen is unknown. The input lacks base qualities; no much larger clone sits a single base away.

The receptor was isolated from a human donor with multiple sclerosis. This chain joins TRBV19 to TRBJ1-5; no D gene can be assigned with confidence. The sequenced sample was CD4+ T cells from PBMCs. The CDR3 is CASSIFRGNQPQHF. The DNA reads as follows: TGTGCCAGTAGTATTTTTCGAGGCAATCAGCCCCAGCATTTT.